A selection of T cell receptor beta chains follows, all from one sample in a study of T cell responses to AZD1222 COVID-19 vaccine. The protocol was immunoSEQ multiplex PCR, while the TCRdb copy is restricted to in-frame clones and leaves out a portion. The sample has around 130,000 clones; 90% to 95% are singletons. The sequenced sample was peripheral blood, obtained 28 days after the second AZD1222 dose. The receptors were gathered from an adult who received the AZD1222 COVID-19 vaccine. Both conserved end residues are part of each CDR3. A D gene is named only where the DNA matches it firmly. Clone size appears in some rows only: once, few, many, or a class for an expanded clone.

TRBJ2-2 | 15 | TRBV13 | . | once | TGTGCCAGCAGCTTAGTCGGCGGGGAAATCGGGGAGCTGTTTTTT | CASSLVGGEIGELFF
TRBJ2-1 | 14 | TRBV6-2/TRBV6-3 | TRBD2 | . | TGTGCCAGCAGTTACCTAGCGGGGTACAATGAGCAGTTCTTC | CASSYLAGYNEQFF
TRBJ1-1 | 14 | TRBV5-1 | . | . | TGCGCCAGCAGCCAAAGACAGACTAACACTGAAGCTTTCTTT | CASSQRQTNTEAFF
TRBJ1-1 | 17 | TRBV3-1/TRBV3-2 | . | . | TGTGCCAGCAGCCAACAGGGGACCCTATTCCCCAACACTGAAGCTTTCTTT | CASSQQGTLFPNTEAFF
TRBJ2-3 | 11 | TRBV29-1 | . | . | TGCAGCGTGCCAGGGGCGAATACGCAGTATTTT | CSVPGANTQYF
TRBJ2-7 | 14 | TRBV9 | TRBD1 | few | TGTGCCAGCAGCGCAGGGGGCGCAACCTACGAGCAGTACTTC | CASSAGGATYEQYF
TRBJ2-3 | 13 | TRBV14 | TRBD1 | . | TGTGCCAGCGACAGGGGGCGAAAAGATACGCAGTATTTT | CASDRGRKDTQYF
TRBJ1-3 | 13 | TRBV2 | . | few | TGTGCCAGCACTGGGGGGGCTGGGACGGAGATATATTTT | CASTGGAGTEIYF
TRBJ1-2 | 15 | TRBV28 | TRBD1 | once | TGTGCCAGCAGCACCAGGACAGGGGAGGACTATGGCTACACCTTC | CASSTRTGEDYGYTF
TRBJ1-2 | 14 | TRBV7-9 | TRBD1 | . | TGTGCCAGCAGCCCCTCCCCGACAGGGACCGGCTACACCTTC | CASSPSPTGTGYTF
TRBJ2-7 | 17 | TRBV5-1 | TRBD1 | . | TGCGCCAGCAGCTTTGCCCAGGGACAGGGACCCGGATACGAGCAGTACTTC | CASSFAQGQGPGYEQYF
TRBJ2-7 | 15 | TRBV6-2/TRBV6-3 | TRBD1 | . | TGTGCCAGCAGCGTATACCGGGACAGGGGGAACGAGCAGTACTTC | CASSVYRDRGNEQYF
TRBJ2-1 | 14 | TRBV9 | . | . | TGTGCCAGCGCGGACTCAGACGGCCACCATGAGCAGTTCTTC | CASADSDGHHEQFF
TRBJ1-2 | 12 | TRBV10-3 | . | . | TGTGCCATCAGTGACGTGAACTATGGCTACACCTTC | CAISDVNYGYTF
TRBJ1-1 | 13 | TRBV4-3 | . | . | TGCGCCAGCAGCCAAACAGGGAACACTGAAGCTTTCTTT | CASSQTGNTEAFF
TRBJ2-3 | 15 | TRBV5-1 | TRBD2 | . | TGCGCCAGCAGCCCAGCGGGAGGGGGCACAGATACGCAGTATTTT | CASSPAGGGTDTQYF